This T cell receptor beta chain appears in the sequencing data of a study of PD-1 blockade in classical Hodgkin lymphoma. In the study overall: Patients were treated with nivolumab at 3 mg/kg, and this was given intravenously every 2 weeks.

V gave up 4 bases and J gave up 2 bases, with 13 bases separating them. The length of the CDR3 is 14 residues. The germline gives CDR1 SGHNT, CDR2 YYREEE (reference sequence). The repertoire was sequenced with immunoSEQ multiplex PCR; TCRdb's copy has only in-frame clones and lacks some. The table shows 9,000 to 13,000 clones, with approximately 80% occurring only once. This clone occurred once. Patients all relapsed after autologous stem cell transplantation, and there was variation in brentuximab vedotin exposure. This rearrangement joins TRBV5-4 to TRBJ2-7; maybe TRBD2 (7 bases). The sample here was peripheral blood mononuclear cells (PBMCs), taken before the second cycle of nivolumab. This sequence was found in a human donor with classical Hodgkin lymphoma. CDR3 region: CASSLRGAPYEQYF. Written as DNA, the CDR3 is TGTGCCAGCAGCCTCCGGGGGGCACCCTACGAGCAGTACTTC.